This TCR beta chain was sequenced for a study of blood T cells in healthy people across ages. Study-level points and caveats: Donors of long life had a larger count of naive CD4+ cells and greater diversity than aged donors.

PCR was performed a second time for about 7 to 12 cycles using a sample-barcoded 5' primer and a J-beta primer mix. Each CDR3 protein is one row after TCRdb ran MiXCR on the 5' RACE reads. The table has 550,000 to 750,000 distinct CDR3 sequences, roughly 20% seen once; the top ten hold roughly 3.7%. The CDR3 covers 13 residues. Looked up from germline, CDR1 is SGHTA and CDR2 is FQGTGA. V was trimmed by 4 bases and J by 9 bases, leaving 13 bases between them. The table lists this clonotype with many counts. The antigen is not known. Input material: blood. This clonotype was sampled from a man between 65 and 85 years old in good health. The chain combines TRBV7-3 with TRBJ2-1; D perhaps matches TRBD2 (6 bases). The CDR3 protein is CASSSLRGSEQFF. CDR3 bases: TGTGCCAGCAGCTCCCTCCGGGGGAGTGAGCAGTTCTTC.